This TCR beta chain was documented in a study of regulatory T cells in long-lasting Graves disease. Study background: Graves' patients with a new diagnosis had received antithyroid drugs under 3 months.

Time point described: newly diagnosed GD, antithyroid drugs for less than 3 months. Construction of the TCR library relied on RNA isolated from PBMCs. The CDR3 is 15 amino acids. Germline V gives CDR1 SGHAT, CDR2 FQNNGV. Trimming at V came to 5 bases and at J to 4 bases, leaving 9 bases not matched to a gene. Combining iRepertoire HTBI primers with Arm-PCR of CDR3 regions, the authors built TCR beta libraries. TCRdb recomputed calls from the multiplex PCR reads with MiXCR, one row per CDR3 protein. Of some 230,000 distinct CDR3 sequences in the sample, about 16% were seen once. The sample in question was peripheral blood mononuclear cells (PBMCs), obtained at new diagnosis, from a patient treated with antithyroid drugs. The clonotype comes from a female donor with Graves disease. V is TRBV11-2 and J is TRBJ1-2; the match to TRBD1 covers 8 bases. The CDR3 here is CASSPPTGALYGYTF. CDR3 in DNA: TGTGCCAGCAGCCCGCCGACAGGGGCCCTCTATGGCTACACCTTC.